The clone carrying this TCR beta chain was detected ten times or more. Antigen unknown. Sample time point: newly diagnosed GD, antithyroid drugs for less than 3 months. Extracted RNA from PBMCs served as the source of the TCR library. The sample belongs to a study of regulatory T cells in long-lasting Graves disease. Findings and caveats of the study: Favored gene segments in persistent disease were TRBV28, TRBJ1-2 and TRBJ2-5.

From germline, CDR1 is MNHEY and CDR2 SMNVEV (reference sequence). J gave up 4 bases and V 3 bases, and 5 bases lay outside the gene matches. CDR3 length: 14 amino acids. Both iRepertoire HTBI primers and Arm-PCR of CDR3 regions were used to build the TCR beta libraries. Per the original methods: Sequenced samples collectively carried roughly 60 TRBV and roughly 15 TRBJ segments. TCRdb used MiXCR to reprocess the multiplex PCR reads, holding one entry per CDR3 protein. The V and J calls and clone size are TCRdb's, not the authors'. Of 620,000 or so distinct CDR3 sequences listed, approximately 15% are singletons. These sequences were also reported in another study, on T cells in Graves' hyperthyroidism and ophthalmopathy. That work states: The HTBI primer set served for first-round RT-PCR of the TCR CDR3. Blood also contained most expanded thyroid clonotypes above 0.001.

The chain has TRBV27 and TRBJ1-2, with 7 bases lining up with TRBD1. The sequence came from a woman aged 30 to 39 with Graves disease. This specimen consisted of peripheral blood mononuclear cells (PBMCs), obtained at new diagnosis, from a patient treated with antithyroid drugs. The CDR3 region is CASSFWPGGYGYTF. CDR3 coding DNA: TGTGCCAGCAGTTTTTGGCCAGGGGGCTATGGCTACACCTTC.